This T cell receptor (beta chain) was found in a study of somatic mutations in cytotoxic T cells in rheumatoid arthritis. This clone was detected once. Its antigen is unidentified. This table comes from immunoSEQ multiplex PCR, and its TCRdb copy is limited to in-frame clones, with some not included. The table includes several thousand clones, approximately 80% detected once. Study conclusions and caveats: Patients with rheumatoid arthritis, but not healthy controls, had CD8+ clonality that increased with age.

Germline-derived CDR1 and CDR2 are MDHEN and SYDVKM. The CDR3 consists of 16 residues. V was cut by 6 bases and J by 0 bases, with 14 bases left in between. The source was CD8+ T cells sorted from blood, collected at a follow-up visit. This TCR was recovered from a woman in her sixties or seventies with rheumatoid arthritis. The chain couples TRBV28 to TRBJ1-4; D remains ambiguous. DNA of the CDR3: TGTGCCAGCAGCCCATCGGGCCGTGCAACTAATGAAAAACTGTTTTTT. Translating gives CASSPSGRATNEKLFF.